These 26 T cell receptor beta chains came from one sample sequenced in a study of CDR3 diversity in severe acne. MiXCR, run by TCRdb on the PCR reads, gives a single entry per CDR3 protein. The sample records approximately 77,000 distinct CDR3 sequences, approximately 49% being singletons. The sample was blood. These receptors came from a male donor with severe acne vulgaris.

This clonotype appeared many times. In nucleotides, the CDR3 is TGTGCCAGTAGTATAGCTGTCCGGCCCCAGCATTTT. Translated, it gives CASSIAVRPQHF. This chain uses TRBV19 with TRBJ1-5, with D unresolved. This CDR3 spans 12 amino acids. V shed 1 base and J shed 9 bases, with 7 bases lying between them. Germline CDR1 and CDR2: LNHDA and SQIVND (reference sequence).

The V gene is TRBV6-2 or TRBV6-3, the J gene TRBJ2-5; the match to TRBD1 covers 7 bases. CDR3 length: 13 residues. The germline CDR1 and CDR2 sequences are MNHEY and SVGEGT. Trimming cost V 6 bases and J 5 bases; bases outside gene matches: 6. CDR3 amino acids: CASSPGGWETQYF. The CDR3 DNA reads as TGTGCCAGCAGCCCAGGGGGATGGGAGACCCAGTACTTC.

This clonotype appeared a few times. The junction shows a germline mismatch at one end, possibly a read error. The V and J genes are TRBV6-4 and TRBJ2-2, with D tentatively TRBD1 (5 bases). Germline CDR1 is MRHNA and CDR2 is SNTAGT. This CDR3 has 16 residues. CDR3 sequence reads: CASSNSGQGRTGELFF. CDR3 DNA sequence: TGTGCCAGCAGTAACTCTGGGCAGGGAAGGACCGGGGAGCTGTTTTTT.

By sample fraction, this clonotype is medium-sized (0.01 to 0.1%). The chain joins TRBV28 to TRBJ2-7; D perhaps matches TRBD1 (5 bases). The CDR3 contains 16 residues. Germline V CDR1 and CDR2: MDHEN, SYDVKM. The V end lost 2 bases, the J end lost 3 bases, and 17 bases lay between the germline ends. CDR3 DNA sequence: TGTGCCAGCAGTTTACATGACAGACGGCGCGACTACGAGCAGTACTTC. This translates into CASSLHDRRRDYEQYF.

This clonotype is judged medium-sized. The CDR3, as DNA: TGCAGCGGCGACGGACTAGCCCCAGATACGCAGTATTTT. Amino acids: CSGDGLAPDTQYF. The gene calls are TRBV29-1 and TRBJ2-3, with 8 bases fitting TRBD2. CDR1 SQVTM and CDR2 ANQGSEA come from the germline V gene. The trim removed 7 bases at V and 4 bases at J, leaving 7 bases unmatched. The CDR3 has 13 amino acids.

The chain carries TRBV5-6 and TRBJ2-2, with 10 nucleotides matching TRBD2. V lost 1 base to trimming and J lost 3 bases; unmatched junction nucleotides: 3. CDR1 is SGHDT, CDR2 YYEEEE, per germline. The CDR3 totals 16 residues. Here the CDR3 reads CASSLRTSGDTGELFF. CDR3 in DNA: TGTGCCAGCAGCTTGAGGACTAGCGGAGACACCGGGGAGCTGTTTTTT.

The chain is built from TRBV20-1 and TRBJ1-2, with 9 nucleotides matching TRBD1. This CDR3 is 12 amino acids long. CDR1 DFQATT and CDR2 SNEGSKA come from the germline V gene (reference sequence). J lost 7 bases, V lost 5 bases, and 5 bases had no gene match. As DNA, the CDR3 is TGCAGTGCTGGGACAGGGTTAGGTGGCTACACCTTC. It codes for CSAGTGLGGYTF.

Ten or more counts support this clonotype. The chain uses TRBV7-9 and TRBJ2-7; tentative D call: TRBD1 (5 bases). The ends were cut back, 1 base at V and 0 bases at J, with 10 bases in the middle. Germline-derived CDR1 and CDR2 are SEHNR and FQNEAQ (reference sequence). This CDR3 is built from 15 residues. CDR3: CASSLDRSNSYEQYF. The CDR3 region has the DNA TGTGCCAGCAGCTTAGACAGGAGTAACTCCTACGAGCAGTACTTC.

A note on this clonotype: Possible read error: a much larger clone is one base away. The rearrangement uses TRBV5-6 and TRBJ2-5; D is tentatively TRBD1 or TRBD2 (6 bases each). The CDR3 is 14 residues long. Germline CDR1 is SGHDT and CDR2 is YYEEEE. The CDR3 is CASGLGRWGAVQYF. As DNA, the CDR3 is TGTGCCAGCGGCTTGGGTAGATGGGGGGCGGTCCAGTACTTC. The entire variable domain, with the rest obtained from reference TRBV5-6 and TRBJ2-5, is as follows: DAGVTQSPTHLIKTRGQQVTLRCSPKSGHDTVSWYQQALGQGPQFIFQYYEEEERQRGNFPDRFSGHQFPNYSSELNVNALLLGDSALYLCASGLGRWGAVQYFGPGTRLLVL.

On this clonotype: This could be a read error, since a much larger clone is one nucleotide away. The DNA for the CDR3 is TGCAGCGTTGAACCCCCGAAGGGGGCCTTAGCGGAGACCCAGTACTTC. Its protein is CSVEPPKGALAETQYF. This rearrangement joins TRBV29-1 to TRBJ2-5, with TRBD1 matching over 7 bases. CDR1 SQVTM and CDR2 ANQGSEA come from the germline V gene. This CDR3 contains 16 residues. V trimming: 2 bases; J trimming: 5 bases; junction bases outside the gene matches: 14.

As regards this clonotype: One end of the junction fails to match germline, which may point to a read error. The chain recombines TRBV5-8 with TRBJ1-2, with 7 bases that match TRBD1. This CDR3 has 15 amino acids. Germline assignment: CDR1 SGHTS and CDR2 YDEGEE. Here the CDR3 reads CTSSRPGQKTGGYTF. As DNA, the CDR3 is TGTACCAGCAGCCGCCCGGGACAGAAGACGGGGGGCTACACCTTC.

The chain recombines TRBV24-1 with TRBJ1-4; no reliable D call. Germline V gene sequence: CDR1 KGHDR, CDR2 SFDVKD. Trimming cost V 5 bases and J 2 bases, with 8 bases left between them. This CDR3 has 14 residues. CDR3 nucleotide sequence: TGTGCCACCAGTGGGCCGGGTACTAATGAAAAACTGTTTTTT. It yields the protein CATSGPGTNEKLFF.

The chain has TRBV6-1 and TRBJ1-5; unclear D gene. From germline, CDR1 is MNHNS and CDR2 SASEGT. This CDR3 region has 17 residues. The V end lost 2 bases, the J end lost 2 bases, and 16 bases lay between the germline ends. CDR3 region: CASSEQAVIMGNQPQHF. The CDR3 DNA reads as TGTGCCAGCAGTGAACAGGCAGTTATAATGGGCAATCAGCCCCAGCATTTT.

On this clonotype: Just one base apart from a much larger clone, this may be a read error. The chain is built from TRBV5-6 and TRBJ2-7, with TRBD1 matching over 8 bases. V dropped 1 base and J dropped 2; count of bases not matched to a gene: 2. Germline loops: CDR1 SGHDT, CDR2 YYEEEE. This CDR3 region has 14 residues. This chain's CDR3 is CASSLTGGPYEQYV. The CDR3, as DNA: TGTGCCAGCAGCTTGACAGGGGGACCCTACGAGCAGTACGTC.

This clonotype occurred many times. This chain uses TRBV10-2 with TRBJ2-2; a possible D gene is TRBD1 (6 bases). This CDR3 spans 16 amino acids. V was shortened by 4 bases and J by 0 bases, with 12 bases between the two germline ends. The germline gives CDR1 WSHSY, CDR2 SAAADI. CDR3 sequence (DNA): TGCGCCAGCAGTGGGTGGGACACACCGAACACCGGGGAGCTGTTTTTT. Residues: CASSGWDTPNTGELFF.

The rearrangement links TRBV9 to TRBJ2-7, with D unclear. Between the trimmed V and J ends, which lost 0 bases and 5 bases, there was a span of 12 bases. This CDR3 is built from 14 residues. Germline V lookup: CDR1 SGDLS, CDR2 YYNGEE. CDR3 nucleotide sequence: TGTGCCAGCAGCGTAGCGGGTTCGGGCCACGAGCAGTACTTC. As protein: CASSVAGSGHEQYF.

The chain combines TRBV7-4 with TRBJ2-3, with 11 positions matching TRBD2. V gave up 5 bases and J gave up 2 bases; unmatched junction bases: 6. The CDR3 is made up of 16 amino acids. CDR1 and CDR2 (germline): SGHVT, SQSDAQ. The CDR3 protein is CASSAEGLADTDTQYF. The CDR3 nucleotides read TGTGCCAGCAGCGCGGAGGGACTAGCGGACACAGATACGCAGTATTTT.

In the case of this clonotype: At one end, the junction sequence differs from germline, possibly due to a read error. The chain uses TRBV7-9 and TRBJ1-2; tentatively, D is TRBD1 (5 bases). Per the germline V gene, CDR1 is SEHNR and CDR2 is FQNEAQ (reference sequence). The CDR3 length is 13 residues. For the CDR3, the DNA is TGTGCTAGCAGCTTAGCCCCCTTGGACATTTTAACATTC. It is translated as CASSLAPLDILTF.

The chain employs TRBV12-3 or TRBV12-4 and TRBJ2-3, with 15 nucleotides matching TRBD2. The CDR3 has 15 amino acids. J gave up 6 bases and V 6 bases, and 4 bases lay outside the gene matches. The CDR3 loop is CASSPGTSGRDTQYF. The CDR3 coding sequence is TGTGCCAGCAGCCCCGGGACTAGCGGGAGGGATACGCAGTATTTT.

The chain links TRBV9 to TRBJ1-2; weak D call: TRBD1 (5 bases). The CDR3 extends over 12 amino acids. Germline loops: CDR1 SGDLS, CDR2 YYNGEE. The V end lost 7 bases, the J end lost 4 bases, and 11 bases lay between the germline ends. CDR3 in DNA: TGTGCCAGCGGTGAAGGGGTCTATGGCTACACCTTC. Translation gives CASGEGVYGYTF.

CDR3 DNA: TGCGCCAGCAGTGAGTCGGGCGGCCGGGGGACCCAGTACTTC. This codes for CASSESGGRGTQYF. The rearrangement uses TRBV10-2 and TRBJ2-5; D perhaps matches TRBD2 (5 bases). Germline assignment: CDR1 WSHSY and CDR2 SAAADI. The CDR3 has 14 amino acids. Trimming cost V 0 bases and J 7 bases, with 12 bases left between them.

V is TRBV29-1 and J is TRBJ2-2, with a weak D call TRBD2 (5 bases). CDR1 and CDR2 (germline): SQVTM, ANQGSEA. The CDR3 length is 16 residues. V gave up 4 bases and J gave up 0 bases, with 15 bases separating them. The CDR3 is CSVGFGPGTNTGELFF. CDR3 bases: TGCAGCGTTGGTTTTGGTCCGGGGACGAACACCGGGGAGCTGTTTTTT.

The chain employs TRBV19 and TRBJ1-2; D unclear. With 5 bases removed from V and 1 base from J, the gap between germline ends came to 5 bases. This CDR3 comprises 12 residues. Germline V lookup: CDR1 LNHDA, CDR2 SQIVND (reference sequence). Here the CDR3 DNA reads TGTGCCAGTAGTGATGTTAACTATGGCTACACCTTC. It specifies CASSDVNYGYTF.

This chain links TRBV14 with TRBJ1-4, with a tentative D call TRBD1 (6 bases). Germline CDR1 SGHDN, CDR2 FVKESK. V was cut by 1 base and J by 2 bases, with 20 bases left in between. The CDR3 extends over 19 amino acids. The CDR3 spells CASSQVASWGAATNEKLFF. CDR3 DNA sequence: TGTGCCAGCAGCCAAGTTGCTAGCTGGGGGGCCGCTACTAATGAAAAACTGTTTTTT. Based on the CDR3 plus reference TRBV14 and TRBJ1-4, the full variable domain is EAGVTQFPSHSVIEKGQTVTLRCDPISGHDNLYWYRRVMGKEIKFLLHFVKESKQDESGMPNNRFLAERTGGTYSTLKVQPAELEDSGVYFCASSQVASWGAATNEKLFFGSGTQLSVL.

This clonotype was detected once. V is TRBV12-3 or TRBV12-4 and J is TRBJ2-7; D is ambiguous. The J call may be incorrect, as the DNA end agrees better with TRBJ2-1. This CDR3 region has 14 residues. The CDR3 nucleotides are TGTGCCAGCAGTTTCAGTGAGAATCTCTACGAGCAGTTCTTC. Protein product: CASSFSENLYEQFF.

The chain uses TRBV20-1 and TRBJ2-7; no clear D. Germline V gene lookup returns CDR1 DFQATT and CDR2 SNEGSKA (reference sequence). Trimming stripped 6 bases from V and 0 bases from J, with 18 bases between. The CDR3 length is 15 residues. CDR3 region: CSATTELTSSYEQYF. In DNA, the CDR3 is TGCAGTGCCACCACGGAACTTACCAGCTCCTACGAGCAGTACTTC.